The clone carrying this TCR beta chain was observed at least ten times. This record comes from a study of T-cell reconstitution after alpha-beta-depleted transplantation in children. The CDR3 runs to 16 residues. Germline V gene lookup returns CDR1 MNHEY and CDR2 SVGAGI. V lost 0 bases, J lost 0 bases, and 8 bases lay in between. Unique molecular identifiers were built into the TCRbeta library. TCRdb reprocessed the PCR reads via MiXCR and lists one record per CDR3 protein. The sample records hundreds of thousands of distinct CDR3 sequences, 16% being singletons. The sequence came from a human donor who donated a stem cell graft to a child with acute myeloid leukemia. The J gene is TRBJ1-4, the V gene TRBV6-5, with D perhaps matching TRBD1 (5 bases). The source was PBMCs from the stem cell graft donor, collected from the stem cell graft. This CDR3 is CASSYSPGPTNEKLFF. The CDR3 nucleotides are TGTGCCAGCAGTTACTCGCCGGGGCCAACTAATGAAAAACTGTTTTTT.